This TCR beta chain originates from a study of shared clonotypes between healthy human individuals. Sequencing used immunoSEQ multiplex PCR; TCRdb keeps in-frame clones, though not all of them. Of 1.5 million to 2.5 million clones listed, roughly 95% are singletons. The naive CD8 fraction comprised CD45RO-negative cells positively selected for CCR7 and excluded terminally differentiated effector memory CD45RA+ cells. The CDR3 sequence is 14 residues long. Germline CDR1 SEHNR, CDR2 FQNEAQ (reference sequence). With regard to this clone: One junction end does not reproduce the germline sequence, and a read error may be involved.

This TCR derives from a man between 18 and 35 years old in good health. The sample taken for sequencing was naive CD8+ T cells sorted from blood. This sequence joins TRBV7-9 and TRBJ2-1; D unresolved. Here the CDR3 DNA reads TGTGCCAGCAGCTTGGAGTCCTCCCACAATGAGCAGTTCTTC. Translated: CASSLESSHNEQFF.